This entry lists 14 T cell receptor beta chains sequenced from one sample in a study of blood T cell repertoires in COVID-19. Using immunoSEQ multiplex PCR, the repertoire was profiled, and TCRdb retains in-frame clones only, with some absent. The table has about 93,000 clones, around four fifths seen once; the top ten hold about 15%. The sequencing sample was made of peripheral blood. Source of these receptors: a human donor in a cohort sampled during active COVID-19.

This chain links TRBV5-1 with TRBJ2-3; 9 bases match TRBD2. The germline CDR1 and CDR2 sequences are SGHRS and YFSETQ. With 1 base clipped from V and 3 bases from J, the junction kept 0 bases outside the gene matches. The CDR3 contains 14 residues. The chain's CDR3 is CASSLTSGTDTQYF. The CDR3 region has the DNA TGCGCCAGCAGCTTGACTAGCGGGACAGATACGCAGTATTTT.

CDR3 DNA sequence: TGTGCCAGCAGCTTAGGGGCGGGAGGGCCAGAAGAGCAGTACTTC. This sequence encodes CASSLGAGGPEEQYF. The chain carries TRBV7-8 and TRBJ2-7; 9 bases match TRBD2. The length of the CDR3 is 15 residues. The ends lost 1 base at V and 7 bases at J; junction bases unmatched: 8. Germline assignment: CDR1 SGHVS and CDR2 FQNEAQ.

The chain combines TRBV18 with TRBJ1-1; 8 bases match TRBD1. This CDR3 comprises 22 residues. The V segment lost 2 bases and the J segment 1 base; nucleotides outside the gene matches: 24. Germline lookup yields CDR1 KGHSH and CDR2 LQKENI. DNA for the CDR3: TGTGCCAGCTCACCAACCCTCGGGGCAGGGGGCGCTTCCAGGGCGAAGAACACTGAAGCTTTCTTT. It yields the protein CASSPTLGAGGASRAKNTEAFF.

The genes are TRBV15 and TRBJ2-5; 7 positions agree with TRBD2. The CDR3 loop spans 14 amino acids. V gave up 1 base and J gave up 7 bases; unmatched junction bases: 6. Germline V CDR1 and CDR2: LNHNV, YYDKDF (reference sequence). CDR3 nucleotides: TGTGCCACCAGCAGAGCGTCCTGGGAGGGGACCCAGTACTTC. It specifies CATSRASWEGTQYF.

The chain joins TRBV5-1 to TRBJ1-3; unclear D gene. The CDR3 has 15 residues. Germline V gives CDR1 SGHRS, CDR2 YFSETQ. Trimming cost V 4 bases and J 2 bases, with 13 bases left between them. In DNA, the CDR3 is TGCGCCAGCAGCCTAGCCGCCGGGCCTGGAAACACCATATATTTT. This encodes CASSLAAGPGNTIYF.

The gene calls are TRBV9 and TRBJ2-3, with 8 nucleotides matching TRBD1. The junction had 3 bases not matched to a gene; V was cut back by 3 bases and J by 0 bases. The CDR3 sequence is 15 residues long. Germline V gene data show CDR1 as SGDLS and CDR2 as YYNGEE. CDR3 loop: CASSAQGVSTDTQYF. The DNA of the CDR3 is TGTGCCAGCAGCGCACAGGGGGTGAGCACAGATACGCAGTATTTT.

The V and J genes are TRBV9 and TRBJ1-1; D ambiguous. The CDR3 has 13 amino acids. CDR1 and CDR2 from the germline V gene are SGDLS and YYNGEE. The V end was cut by 0 bases, the J end by 5 bases, with 8 bases between. CDR3: CASSVAGTTEAFF. CDR3 DNA: TGTGCCAGCAGCGTAGCAGGTACGACTGAAGCTTTCTTT.

Written as DNA, the CDR3 is TGTGCCAGCAGCTTACGACTGGGGGGGGAAAAACTGTTTTTT. This encodes CASSLRLGGEKLFF. The chain uses TRBV7-6 and TRBJ1-4; weak D call: TRBD1 (5 bases). The CDR3 covers 14 residues. V dropped 2 bases and J dropped 8 bases, with 12 bases sitting between them. Germline lookup yields CDR1 SGHVS and CDR2 FNYEAQ.

The chain recombines TRBV2 with TRBJ2-7; D is uncertain. Trimming removed 7 bases from V and 5 bases from J, with 18 bases in between. The CDR3 extends over 14 amino acids. Germline V gene data show CDR1 as SNHLY and CDR2 as FYNNEI. This CDR3 reads CASKEQARGDEQYF. DNA of the CDR3: TGTGCCAGCAAGGAACAAGCAAGAGGCGACGAGCAGTACTTC.

The chain couples TRBV7-9 to TRBJ1-1, with TRBD1 matching over 7 bases. The germline V gene encodes CDR1 SEHNR and CDR2 FQNEAQ (reference sequence). The CDR3 contains 14 residues. Unmatched junction bases numbered 3, after V lost 5 bases and J lost 0 bases. CDR3 sequence (DNA): TGTGCCAGCAGCGTGGACAGGTTGAACACTGAAGCTTTCTTT. This encodes CASSVDRLNTEAFF.

V and J are TRBV28 and TRBJ1-2, with unresolved D. V was cut by 8 bases and J by 0 bases, with 4 bases left in between. This CDR3 region has 11 residues. Germline loops: CDR1 MDHEN, CDR2 SYDVKM. In nucleotides, the CDR3 is TGTGCCAGCGAGTCTAACTATGGCTACACCTTC. Amino acid sequence: CASESNYGYTF.

The genes are TRBV28 and TRBJ2-5, with D unclear. This CDR3 comprises 14 residues. The germline V gene encodes CDR1 MDHEN and CDR2 SYDVKM. Trimming removed 5 bases from V and 5 bases from J, with 15 bases in between. The CDR3 bases are TGTGCCAGCAGTCGCGCCTCGGGTTTGGAGACCCAGTACTTC. It encodes CASSRASGLETQYF. Based on the CDR3 plus reference TRBV28 and TRBJ2-5, the full variable domain is DVKVTQSSRYLVKRTGEKVFLECVQDMDHENMFWYRQDPGLGLRLIYFSYDVKMKEKGDIPEGYSVSREKKERFSLILESASTNQTSMYLCASSRASGLETQYFGPGTRLLVL.

The gene calls are TRBV2 and TRBJ2-1, with 10 bases matching TRBD1. Unmatched junction bases numbered 8, after V lost 4 bases and J lost 8 bases. This CDR3 comprises 15 residues. Per the germline V gene, CDR1 is SNHLY and CDR2 is FYNNEI. CDR3 DNA: TGTGCCAGCAGTGGGTTGACAGGGGGCAGGGATGAGCAGTTCTTC. Translating gives CASSGLTGGRDEQFF.

This chain uses TRBV18 with TRBJ2-5, with 9 bases identical to TRBD2. Germline V gene sequence: CDR1 KGHSH, CDR2 LQKENI. J was trimmed by 5 bases and V by 2 bases; bases with no gene match: 9. This CDR3 has 16 amino acids. Here the CDR3 DNA reads TGTGCCAGCTCACCAGGGCGGGAGGGCTCTTTGGAGACCCAGTACTTC. Amino acid sequence: CASSPGREGSLETQYF.